Below are 28 T cell receptor beta chains sequenced from a single sample in a study of T cells after somatic rescue of genetic block. Repertoires were generated with immunoSEQ multiplex PCR, while TCRdb's copy carries only in-frame clones and drops some. The sample carries 68,000 or so clones, under 95% recorded once. Material: peripheral blood mononuclear cells (PBMCs). These receptors all come from a man in his forties.

V usage is TRBV5-6 and J usage is TRBJ1-2, with a weak D call TRBD1 (6 bases). The CDR3 is 15 amino acids. CDR1 is SGHDT, CDR2 YYEEEE, per germline. V lost 4 bases to trimming and J lost 5 bases, with 18 bases between them. The CDR3 DNA is TGTGCCAGCAGCGGACCGGGACATGGAAATTATGGCTACACCTTC. It encodes CASSGPGHGNYGYTF.

The chain couples TRBV5-1 to TRBJ1-1, with 12 bases lining up with TRBD1. The J segment lost 1 base and the V segment lost 4 bases, leaving 5 bases of the junction unmatched. The germline V gene has CDR1 SGHRS and CDR2 YFSETQ. This CDR3 comprises 16 residues. The CDR3 sequence is CASSPGQGAQNTEAFF. CDR3 DNA: TGCGCCAGCAGCCCGGGACAGGGGGCTCAGAACACTGAAGCTTTCTTT.

The chain uses TRBV19 and TRBJ1-5; 10 positions match TRBD1. V lost 4 bases and J lost 0; bases outside the gene matches: 6. The CDR3 sequence is 17 residues long. The V gene's germline CDR1 is LNHDA and CDR2 SQIVND (reference sequence). In DNA, the CDR3 is TGTGCCAGTAGTAGGGGGACAGGGGCGTATAGCAATCAGCCCCAGCATTTT. Its protein product is CASSRGTGAYSNQPQHF.

The chain has TRBV6-5 and TRBJ1-5; TRBD1 is a possible D gene (5 bases). The germline gives CDR1 MNHEY, CDR2 SVGAGI. The CDR3 covers 15 residues. V lost 3 bases and J 3 bases, leaving 12 bases between the germline ends. CDR3 nucleotide sequence: TGTGCCAGCAGTTATGCGCGGGGGATCAATCAGCCCCAGCATTTT. It yields the protein CASSYARGINQPQHF.

V is TRBV29-1 and J is TRBJ1-2; 7 bases are a match to TRBD1. After removal of 3 bases from V and 6 bases from J, the junction contained 1 base not matched to a gene. Per germline, CDR1 SQVTM and CDR2 ANQGSEA. This CDR3 spans 11 amino acids. CDR3 residues: CSVDRGDGYTF. The CDR3, as DNA: TGCAGCGTTGACAGGGGGGATGGCTACACCTTC.

The rearrangement uses TRBV27 and TRBJ2-5, with 7 positions matching TRBD1. The ends lost 2 bases at V and 3 bases at J; junction bases unmatched: 3. Germline V gene lookup returns CDR1 MNHEY and CDR2 SMNVEV (reference sequence). The CDR3 runs to 14 residues. The CDR3 nucleotides read TGTGCCAGCAGTTTACGCGGACAGGAAGAGACCCAGTACTTC. Its protein product is CASSLRGQEETQYF.

The chain is built from TRBV6-5 and TRBJ2-1, with D uncertain. There are 12 residues in the CDR3. With 2 bases removed from V and 7 bases from J, the gap between germline ends came to 6 bases. The germline CDR1 and CDR2 sequences are MNHEY and SVGAGI. In DNA form, the CDR3 reads TGTGCCAGCAGTTACGGCGGAAATGAGCAGTTCTTC. Translating it yields CASSYGGNEQFF.

This sequence joins TRBV9 and TRBJ1-2; a possible D gene is TRBD1 (6 bases). The CDR3 is 14 residues long. V was trimmed by 3 bases and J by 7 bases, leaving 16 bases between them. Germline CDR1 reads SGDLS; CDR2 reads YYNGEE. The CDR3 region has the DNA TGTGCCAGCAGCGAAGGGGGGGGCGAAGGTGGCTACACCTTC. Protein: CASSEGGGEGGYTF.

The rearrangement joins TRBV7-3 to TRBJ1-1; D unclear. The germline CDR1 and CDR2 sequences are SGHTA and FQGTGA. The V and J ends lost 5 bases and 2 bases respectively, with 12 bases between them. The CDR3 runs to 14 residues. CDR3 loop: CASSREHRNTEAFF. The CDR3 bases are TGTGCCAGCAGCCGGGAACACCGAAACACTGAAGCTTTCTTT.

The chain links TRBV19 to TRBJ2-5, with 7 bases aligning to TRBD1. The CDR3 is 16 residues long. Per the germline V gene, CDR1 is LNHDA and CDR2 is SQIVND (reference sequence). The J segment lost 2 bases and the V segment lost 2 bases, leaving 8 bases of the junction unmatched. CDR3 nucleotides: TGTGCCAGTAGTATAAGTGGGGGCAGGGGGCAAGAGACCCAGTACTTC. This sequence encodes CASSISGGRGQETQYF.

This chain uses TRBV19 with TRBJ2-2; D might be TRBD1 (5 bases). CDR1 is LNHDA, CDR2 SQIVND, per germline (reference sequence). The V end was cut by 3 bases, the J end by 0 bases, with 8 bases between. There are 15 residues in the CDR3. This CDR3 is CASSMGHPNTGELFF. CDR3 nucleotide sequence: TGTGCCAGTAGTATGGGGCACCCGAACACCGGGGAGCTGTTTTTT.

This chain uses TRBV27 with TRBJ1-2; D remains ambiguous. V shed 6 bases and J shed 2 bases, with 10 bases lying between them. Germline CDR1 reads MNHEY; CDR2 reads SMNVEV (reference sequence). The CDR3 runs 13 residues. The CDR3 here is CASSSSENYGYTF. The CDR3 DNA is TGTGCCAGCAGCTCAAGCGAGAACTATGGCTACACCTTC.

CDR3: CASRGDELTQYF. CDR3 bases: TGTGCCAGTAGGGGGGACGAACTGACCCAGTACTTC. The chain recombines TRBV19 with TRBJ2-5; TRBD1 or TRBD2 may be the D gene (5 bases each). V lost 6 bases and J 7 bases, leaving 12 bases between the germline ends. The CDR3 contains 12 residues. The germline gives CDR1 LNHDA, CDR2 SQIVND (reference sequence).

This chain links TRBV2 with TRBJ2-5; D gene unclear. The CDR3 consists of 14 residues. In germline, CDR1 is SNHLY, CDR2 FYNNEI. V was shortened by 1 base and J by 5 bases, with 11 bases between the two germline ends. Here the CDR3 DNA reads TGTGCCAGCAGTGAAGGCCAAGAGCAGGAGACCCAGTACTTC. Translated: CASSEGQEQETQYF. Filled out from reference TRBV2 and TRBJ2-5, the complete variable domain reads EPEVTQTPSHQVTQMGQEVILRCVPISNHLYFYWYRQILGQKVEFLVSFYNNEISEKSEIFDDQFSVERPDGSNFTLKIRSTKLEDSAMYFCASSEGQEQETQYFGPGTRLLVL.

The chain carries TRBV4-2 and TRBJ2-1; 7 positions agree with TRBD2. This CDR3 has 18 amino acids. Germline V gene data show CDR1 as LGHNA and CDR2 as YNFKEQ. V was clipped by 3 bases and J by 2 bases; unmatched bases: 13. For the CDR3, the DNA is TGTGCCAGCAGCCACCCTGGGGGGGAGCAGGCCACCTACAATGAGCAGTTCTTC. Its protein product is CASSHPGGEQATYNEQFF.

The V gene is TRBV7-6, the J gene TRBJ2-3, with D unclear. V was shortened by 1 base and J by 6 bases, with 17 bases between the two germline ends. From germline, CDR1 is SGHVS and CDR2 FNYEAQ. The CDR3 is 16 residues long. CDR3 sequence reads: CASSLESAVREDTQYF. The CDR3 DNA sequence: TGTGCCAGCAGCTTAGAATCAGCAGTCCGTGAGGATACGCAGTATTTT.

V gene TRBV4-2 combines with J gene TRBJ1-4; D remains unclear. The CDR3 consists of 16 residues. Trimming shortened V by 0 bases and J by 5 bases, and 13 bases separated the two germline ends. CDR1 and CDR2 from the germline V gene are LGHNA and YNFKEQ. The CDR3 sequence: CASSQDLGKLNEKLFF. Written as DNA, the CDR3 is TGTGCCAGCAGCCAAGATCTTGGGAAACTAAATGAAAAACTGTTTTTT.

This chain links TRBV19 with TRBJ2-5, with TRBD2 identical over 14 bases. Germline values: CDR1 LNHDA, CDR2 SQIVND (reference sequence). This CDR3 comprises 17 residues. With V trimmed by 4 bases and J by 4 bases, 8 bases remained unmatched. CDR3 in DNA: TGTGCCAGTAGTAGGCTAGGACTAGCGGGGGGTGGAGAGACCCAGTACTTC. Protein sequence: CASSRLGLAGGGETQYF.

The CDR3 protein is CASSPTGRARYNEQFF. CDR3 nucleotides: TGTGCCAGCAGCCCCACGGGGCGGGCCCGATACAATGAGCAGTTCTTC. The rearrangement uses TRBV7-6 and TRBJ2-1; D tentatively reads TRBD1 or TRBD2 (5 bases each). CDR1 SGHVS and CDR2 FNYEAQ come from the germline V gene. The V gene lost 5 bases and the J gene lost 4 bases, with 18 bases spanning the gap. The CDR3 is 16 residues long.

This clone is a singleton in its sample. A read error may produce the germline difference seen at one junction end. V gene TRBV30 combines with J gene TRBJ1-3; weak D call: TRBD1 (5 bases). Germline CDR1 GTSNPN, CDR2 SVGIG (reference sequence). The CDR3 is 12 residues long. This chain's CDR3 is CAWGDSGNAIYF. The DNA for the CDR3 is TGTGCCTGGGGGGACTCTGGAAACGCCATATATTTT.

In DNA form, the CDR3 reads TGTGCCAGCAGCTCCCAGGACCGGGGAGTCTATGGCTACACCTTC. Translation gives CASSSQDRGVYGYTF. The chain has TRBV7-8 and TRBJ1-2; no definite D call. The CDR3 contains 15 residues. The germline V and J ends were trimmed by 4 bases and 4 bases, with 16 bases remaining between them. Germline lookup yields CDR1 SGHVS and CDR2 FQNEAQ.

The chain employs TRBV13 and TRBJ1-4, with TRBD1 matching over 7 bases. Germline values: CDR1 PRHDT, CDR2 FYEKMQ (reference sequence). This CDR3 region has 13 residues. The V gene end was trimmed by 4 bases and the J gene end by 8 bases; junction bases not matched to a gene: 4. The CDR3 nucleotides read TGTGCCAGCAGCTCCCCCAGGGGGGAAAAACTGTTTTTT. Residues: CASSSPRGEKLFF.

V and J are TRBV18 and TRBJ1-1; D remains ambiguous. V was clipped by 0 bases and J by 2 bases, with 7 bases between them. The CDR3 consists of 14 residues. The germline CDR1 and CDR2 sequences are KGHSH and LQKENI. DNA of the CDR3: TGTGCCAGCTCACCACCCTATAGTAACACTGAAGCTTTCTTT. It encodes CASSPPYSNTEAFF.

The chain has TRBV5-1 and TRBJ2-1; D could derive from TRBD1 or TRBD2 (5 bases each). CDR3 length: 15 amino acids. Trimming took 0 bases from V and 4 from J, leaving 11 bases between them. Germline V gives CDR1 SGHRS, CDR2 YFSETQ. DNA for the CDR3: TGCGCCAGCAGCTTGGGCAGTGGGGGATACAATGAGCAGTTCTTC. Its protein product is CASSLGSGGYNEQFF.

The chain carries TRBV7-9 and TRBJ2-1, with a weak D call TRBD2 (5 bases). The CDR3 loop spans 13 amino acids. Germline loops: CDR1 SEHNR, CDR2 FQNEAQ (reference sequence). The V end was cut by 3 bases, the J end by 5 bases, with 8 bases between. CDR3 residues: CASSLGENNEQFF. Written as DNA, the CDR3 is TGTGCCAGCAGCTTGGGAGAGAACAATGAGCAGTTCTTC.

The chain combines TRBV6-6 with TRBJ1-5, with D perhaps matching TRBD1 (5 bases). V dropped 6 bases and J dropped 0 bases, with 9 bases sitting between them. The CDR3 covers 14 residues. Germline lookup yields CDR1 MNHNY and CDR2 SVGAGI (reference sequence). The CDR3 region has the DNA TGTGCCAGCAGAACGGGACCTAGCAATCAGCCCCAGCATTTT. Protein sequence: CASRTGPSNQPQHF.

The V and J genes are TRBV10-3 and TRBJ2-1; TRBD2 aligns across 9 bases. After removal of 4 bases from V and 10 bases from J, the junction contained 5 bases not matched to a gene. Germline V lookup: CDR1 ENHRY, CDR2 SYGVKD. This CDR3 is 13 amino acids long. CDR3 protein: CAISVAGVREQFF. The CDR3 DNA reads as TGTGCCATCAGTGTAGCGGGAGTTCGAGAGCAGTTCTTC.

CDR3: CASSPRTGGNEKLFF. CDR3 bases: TGTGCCAGCTCACCACGGACAGGGGGGAATGAAAAACTGTTTTTT. The chain is built from TRBV18 and TRBJ1-4, with TRBD1 matching 10 bases. Germline V gene data show CDR1 as KGHSH and CDR2 as LQKENI. Germline trimming cut 1 base from V and 5 bases from J; bases unmatched to any gene: 1. The CDR3 sequence is 15 residues long.